This TCR beta chain emerged from a study of T cell responses to AZD1222 COVID-19 vaccine. Background on the study: The analysis combined second doses at about 4 or about 12 weeks.

Assay used: immunoSEQ multiplex PCR; TCRdb lists only in-frame clones, some missing. Of 100,000 or so clones in the sample, roughly nine tenths were seen once. Germline V lookup: CDR1 SGHRS, CDR2 YFSETQ. The CDR3 contains 15 residues. V shed 0 bases and J 4 bases; nucleotides not matched to a gene: 5. The starting material was peripheral blood, obtained on day 0 of AZD1222 vaccination. This sequence originates from an adult in good health. The chain joins TRBV5-1 to TRBJ2-5, with TRBD1 matching 8 bases. The CDR3 coding sequence is TGCGCCAGCAGCTTGGTAGGACAGGGTGGAGAGACCCAGTACTTC. This codes for CASSLVGQGGETQYF.